This TCR beta chain was sequenced for a study of tumor-infiltrating lymphocytes in primary liver carcinoma. Across the whole study: There were tumors of stage T1-T3 N0M0, each 4.2 to 10 cm across. Samples yielded about 3.65 to 8 million productive TCRbeta reads, similar across tissue types. Findings and limits, study-wide: A significantly higher top-250-clone fraction was recorded for tumors than for blood (p = 0.039).

Unsorted bulk tissue (roughly 19-31 mg) underwent RNA and DNA co-extraction. The CDR3 covers 14 residues. Germline loops: CDR1 MDHEN, CDR2 SYDVKM. Starting material of 500 to 600 ng total RNA yielded TCR beta cDNA via a constant-region primer. Three-round nested multiplex PCR performed with slightly modified ARM-PCR produced the TCR beta libraries. Two initial PCR rounds of about 11 cycles each paired TRBV1-TRBV30 forward primers with a C-beta reverse primer. TCRdb re-called the multiplex PCR reads with MiXCR, one entry per CDR3 protein. The table includes over 45,000 distinct CDR3 sequences, about two thirds detected once. As to this clonotype: Its antigen is undetermined. The junction differs from germline at one of its ends, possibly a read error.

Sequenced: liver tumor tissue from sampling region 5. Subset given: tumor region T5, tumor centre. The TCR comes from a middle-aged man with primary liver carcinoma and hepatitis B virus infection. The chain joins TRBV28 to TRBJ2-7, with 8 bases lining up with TRBD1. The CDR3 DNA is TGTGCCAGTACCAAGGGGGCAGGGGGCTACGAGCGGTACTTC. Amino acid sequence: CASTKGAGGYERYF.